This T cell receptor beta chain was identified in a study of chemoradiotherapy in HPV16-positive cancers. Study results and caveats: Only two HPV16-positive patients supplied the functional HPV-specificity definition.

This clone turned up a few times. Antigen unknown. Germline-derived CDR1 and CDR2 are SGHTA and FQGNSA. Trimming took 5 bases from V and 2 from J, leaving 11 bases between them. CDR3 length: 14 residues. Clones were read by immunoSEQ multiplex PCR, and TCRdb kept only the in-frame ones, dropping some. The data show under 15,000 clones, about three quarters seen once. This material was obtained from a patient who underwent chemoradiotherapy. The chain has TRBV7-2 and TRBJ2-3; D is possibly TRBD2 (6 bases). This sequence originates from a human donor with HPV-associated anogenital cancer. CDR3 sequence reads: CASSARDHTDTQYF. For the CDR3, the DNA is TGTGCCAGCAGCGCGCGGGATCACACAGATACGCAGTATTTT.